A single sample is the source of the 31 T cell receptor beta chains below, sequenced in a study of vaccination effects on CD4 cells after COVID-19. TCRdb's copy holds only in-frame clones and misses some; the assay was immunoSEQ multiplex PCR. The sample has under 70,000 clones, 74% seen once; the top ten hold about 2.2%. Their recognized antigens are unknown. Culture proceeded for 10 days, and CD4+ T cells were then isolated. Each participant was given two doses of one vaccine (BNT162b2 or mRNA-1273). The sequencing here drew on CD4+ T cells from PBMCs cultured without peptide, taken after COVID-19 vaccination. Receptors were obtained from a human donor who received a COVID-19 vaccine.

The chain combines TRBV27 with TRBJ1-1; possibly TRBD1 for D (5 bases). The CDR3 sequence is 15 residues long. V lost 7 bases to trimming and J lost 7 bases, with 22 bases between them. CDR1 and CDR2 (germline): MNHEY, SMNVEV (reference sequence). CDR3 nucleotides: TGTGCCAGCAAACCGGGACGGGGGGTACCCATTGAAGCTTTCTTT. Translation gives CASKPGRGVPIEAFF.

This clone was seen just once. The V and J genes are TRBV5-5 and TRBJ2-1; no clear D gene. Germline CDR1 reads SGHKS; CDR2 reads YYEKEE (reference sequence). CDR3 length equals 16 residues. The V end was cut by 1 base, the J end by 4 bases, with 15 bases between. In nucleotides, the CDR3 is TGTGCCAGCAGCTTGTTTCCCCTGGATGGGTACAATGAGCAGTTCTTC. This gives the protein CASSLFPLDGYNEQFF.

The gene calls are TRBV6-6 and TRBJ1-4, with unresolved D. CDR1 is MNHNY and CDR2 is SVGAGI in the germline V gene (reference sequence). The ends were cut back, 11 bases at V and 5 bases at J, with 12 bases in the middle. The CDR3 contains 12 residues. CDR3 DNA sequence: TGTGCCGCTGGACGGATGAATGAAAAACTGTTTTTT. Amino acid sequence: CAAGRMNEKLFF.

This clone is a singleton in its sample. The CDR3 is CASSPRTGEAFF. CDR3 sequence (DNA): TGTGCCAGCTCACCCCGGACAGGTGAAGCTTTCTTT. The chain links TRBV18 to TRBJ1-1; 7 nucleotides match TRBD1. The CDR3 covers 12 residues. Trimming took 3 bases from V and 7 from J; bases not matched to a gene: 2. Germline CDR1 KGHSH, CDR2 LQKENI.

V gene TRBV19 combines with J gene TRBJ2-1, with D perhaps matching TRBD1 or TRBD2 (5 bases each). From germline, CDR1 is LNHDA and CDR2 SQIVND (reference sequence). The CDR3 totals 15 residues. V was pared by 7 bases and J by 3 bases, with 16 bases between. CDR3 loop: CASNIPGRDYNEQFF. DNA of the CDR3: TGTGCCAGTAACATCCCGGGACGGGACTACAATGAGCAGTTCTTC.

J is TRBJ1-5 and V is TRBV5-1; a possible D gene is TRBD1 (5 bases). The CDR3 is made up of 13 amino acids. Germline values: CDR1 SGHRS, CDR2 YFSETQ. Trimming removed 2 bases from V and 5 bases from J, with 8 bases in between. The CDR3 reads CASSLTGDQPQHF. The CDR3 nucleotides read TGCGCCAGCAGCTTAACAGGAGATCAGCCCCAGCATTTT. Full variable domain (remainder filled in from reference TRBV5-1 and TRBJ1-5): KAGVTQTPRYLIKTRGQQVTLSCSPISGHRSVSWYQQTPGQGLQFLFEYFSETQRNKGNFPGRFSGRQFSNSRSEMNVSTLELGDSALYLCASSLTGDQPQHFGDGTRLSIL.

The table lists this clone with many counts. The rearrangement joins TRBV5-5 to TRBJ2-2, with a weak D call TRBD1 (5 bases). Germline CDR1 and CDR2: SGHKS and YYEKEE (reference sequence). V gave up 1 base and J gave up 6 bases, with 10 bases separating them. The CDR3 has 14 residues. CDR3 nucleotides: TGTGCCAGCAGCTTGTCAGGGTACGCCGGGGAGCTGTTTTTT. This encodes CASSLSGYAGELFF. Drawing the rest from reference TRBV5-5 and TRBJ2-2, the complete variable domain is DAGVTQSPTHLIKTRGQQVTLRCSPISGHKSVSWYQQVLGQGPQFIFQYYEKEERGRGNFPDRFSARQFPNYSSELNVNALLLGDSALYLCASSLSGYAGELFFGEGSRLTVL.

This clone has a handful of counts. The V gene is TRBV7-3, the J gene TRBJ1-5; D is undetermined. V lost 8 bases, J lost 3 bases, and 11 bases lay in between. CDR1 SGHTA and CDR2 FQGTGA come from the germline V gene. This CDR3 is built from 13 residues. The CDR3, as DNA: TGTGCCAGCGCTCTCGGAGTCAATCAGCCCCAGCATTTT. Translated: CASALGVNQPQHF. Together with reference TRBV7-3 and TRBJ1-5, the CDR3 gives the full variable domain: GAGVSQTPSNKVTEKGKYVELRCDPISGHTALYWYRQSLGQGPEFLIYFQGTGAADDSGLPNDRFFAVRPEGSVSTLKIQRTERGDSAVYLCASALGVNQPQHFGDGTRLSIL.

The CDR3 here is CASSNDRFGTGDLNEKLFF. The DNA of the CDR3 is TGTGCCAGTAGTAACGATCGGTTTGGGACAGGCGACCTTAATGAAAAACTGTTTTTT. The J gene is TRBJ1-4, the V gene TRBV19; 8 positions match TRBD1. Germline V gene lookup returns CDR1 LNHDA and CDR2 SQIVND (reference sequence). CDR3 length: 19 residues. J gave up 4 bases and V 4 bases, and 17 bases lay outside the gene matches. Together with reference TRBV19 and TRBJ1-4, the CDR3 gives the full variable domain: DGGITQSPKYLFRKEGQNVTLSCEQNLNHDAMYWYRQDPGQGLRLIYYSQIVNDFQKGDIAEGYSVSREKKESFPLTVTSAQKNPTAFYLCASSNDRFGTGDLNEKLFFGSGTQLSVL.

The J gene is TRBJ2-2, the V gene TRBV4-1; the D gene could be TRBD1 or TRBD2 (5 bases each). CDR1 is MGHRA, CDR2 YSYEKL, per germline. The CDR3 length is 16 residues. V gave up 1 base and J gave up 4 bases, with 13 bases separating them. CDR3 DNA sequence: TGCGCCAGCAGCCAAGTGTCTGGGGGTACCACCGGGGAGCTGTTTTTT. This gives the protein CASSQVSGGTTGELFF.

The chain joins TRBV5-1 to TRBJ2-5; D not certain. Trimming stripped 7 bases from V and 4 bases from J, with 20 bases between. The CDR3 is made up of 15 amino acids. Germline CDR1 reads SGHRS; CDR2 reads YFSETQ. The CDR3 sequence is CASRPTGPPGETQYF. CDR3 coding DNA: TGCGCCAGCCGCCCCACCGGGCCGCCGGGAGAGACCCAGTACTTC.

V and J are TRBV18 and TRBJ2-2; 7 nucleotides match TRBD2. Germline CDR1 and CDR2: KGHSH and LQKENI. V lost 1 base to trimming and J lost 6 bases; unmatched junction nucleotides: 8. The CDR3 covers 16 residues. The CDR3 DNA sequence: TGTGCCAGCTCACCACGGACGGGGGGAGAGGCCGGGGAGCTGTTTTTT. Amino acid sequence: CASSPRTGGEAGELFF.

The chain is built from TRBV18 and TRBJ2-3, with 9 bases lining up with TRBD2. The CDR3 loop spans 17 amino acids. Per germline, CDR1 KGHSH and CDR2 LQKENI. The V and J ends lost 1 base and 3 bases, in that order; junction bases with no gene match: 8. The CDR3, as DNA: TGTGCCAGCTCACCACGGGCTAGCGGGGTTCAGACAGATACGCAGTATTTT. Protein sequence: CASSPRASGVQTDTQYF.

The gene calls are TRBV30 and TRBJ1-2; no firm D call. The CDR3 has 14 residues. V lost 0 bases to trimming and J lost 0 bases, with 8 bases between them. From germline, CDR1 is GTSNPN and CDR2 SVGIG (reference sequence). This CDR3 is CAWSVLGSNYGYTF. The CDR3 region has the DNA TGTGCCTGGAGTGTACTGGGGTCTAACTATGGCTACACCTTC.

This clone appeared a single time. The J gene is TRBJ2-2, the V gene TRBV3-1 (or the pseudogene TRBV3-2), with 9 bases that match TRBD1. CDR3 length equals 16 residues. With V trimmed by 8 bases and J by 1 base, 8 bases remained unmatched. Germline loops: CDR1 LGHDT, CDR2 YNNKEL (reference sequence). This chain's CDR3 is CASSDRGAMNTGELFF. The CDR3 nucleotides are TGTGCCAGCTCGGACAGGGGCGCAATGAACACCGGGGAGCTGTTTTTT.

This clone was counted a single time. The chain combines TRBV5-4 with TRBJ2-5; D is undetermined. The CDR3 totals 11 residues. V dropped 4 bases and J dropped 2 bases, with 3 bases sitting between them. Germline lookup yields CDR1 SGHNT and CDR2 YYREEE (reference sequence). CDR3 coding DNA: TGTGCCAGCAGCATACAAGAGACCCAGTACTTC. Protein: CASSIQETQYF. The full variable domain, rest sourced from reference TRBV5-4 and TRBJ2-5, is ETGVTQSPTHLIKTRGQQVTLRCSSQSGHNTVSWYQQALGQGPQFIFQYYREEENGRGNFPPRFSGLQFPNYSSELNVNALELDDSALYLCASSIQETQYFGPGTRLLVL.

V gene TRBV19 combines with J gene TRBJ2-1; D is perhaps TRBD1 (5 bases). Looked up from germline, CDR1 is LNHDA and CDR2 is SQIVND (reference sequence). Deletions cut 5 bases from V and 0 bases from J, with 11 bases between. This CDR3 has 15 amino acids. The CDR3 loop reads CASSATGSSYNEQFF. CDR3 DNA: TGTGCCAGTAGTGCCACAGGCAGCTCCTACAATGAGCAGTTCTTC.

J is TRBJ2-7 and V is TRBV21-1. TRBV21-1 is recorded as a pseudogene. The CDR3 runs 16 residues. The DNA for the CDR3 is TGTGCCAGCAGCAAAGGTATCCGGGACGGGCGCTACGAGCAGTACGTC. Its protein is CASSKGIRDGRYEQYV.

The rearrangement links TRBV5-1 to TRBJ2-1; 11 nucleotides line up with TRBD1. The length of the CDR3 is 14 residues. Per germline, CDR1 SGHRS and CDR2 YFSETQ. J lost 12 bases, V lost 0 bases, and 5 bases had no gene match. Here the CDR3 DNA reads TGCGCCAGCAGCTTGGGCGGGACAGGGGGTTTGCAGTTCTTC. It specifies CASSLGGTGGLQFF.

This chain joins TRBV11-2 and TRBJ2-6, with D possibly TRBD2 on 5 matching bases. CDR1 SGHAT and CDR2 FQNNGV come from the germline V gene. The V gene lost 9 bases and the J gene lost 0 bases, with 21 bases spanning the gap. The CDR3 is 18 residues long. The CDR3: CASENGEPVFSGANVLTF. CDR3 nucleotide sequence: TGTGCCAGTGAGAACGGGGAGCCCGTTTTCTCTGGGGCCAACGTCCTGACTTTC.

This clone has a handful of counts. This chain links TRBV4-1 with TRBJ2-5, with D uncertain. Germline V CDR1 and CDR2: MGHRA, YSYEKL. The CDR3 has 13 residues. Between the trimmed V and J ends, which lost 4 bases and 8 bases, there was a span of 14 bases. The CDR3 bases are TGCGCCAGCAGCCCCCCAGACGGCAGCACCCAGTACTTC. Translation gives CASSPPDGSTQYF.

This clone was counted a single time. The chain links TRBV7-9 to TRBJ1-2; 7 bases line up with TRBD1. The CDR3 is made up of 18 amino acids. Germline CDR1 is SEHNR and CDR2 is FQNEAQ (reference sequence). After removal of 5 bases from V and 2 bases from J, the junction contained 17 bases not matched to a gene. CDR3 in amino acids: CASSTPRQGGEQNYGYTF. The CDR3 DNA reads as TGTGCCAGCAGCACCCCACGACAGGGAGGCGAGCAGAACTATGGCTACACCTTC.

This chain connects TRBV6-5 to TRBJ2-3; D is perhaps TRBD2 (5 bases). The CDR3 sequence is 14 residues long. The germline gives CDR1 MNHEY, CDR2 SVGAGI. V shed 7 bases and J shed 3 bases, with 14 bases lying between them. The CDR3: CASIRGRGTDTQYF. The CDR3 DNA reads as TGTGCCAGCATACGAGGGAGAGGGACAGATACGCAGTATTTT.

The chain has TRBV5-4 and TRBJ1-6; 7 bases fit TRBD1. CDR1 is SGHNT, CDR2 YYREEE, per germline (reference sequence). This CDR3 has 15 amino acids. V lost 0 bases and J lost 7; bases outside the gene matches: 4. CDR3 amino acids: CASSLGDRLNSPLHF. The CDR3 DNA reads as TGTGCCAGCAGCTTGGGGGACAGACTCAATTCACCCCTCCACTTT. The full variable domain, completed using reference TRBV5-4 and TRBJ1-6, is ETGVTQSPTHLIKTRGQQVTLRCSSQSGHNTVSWYQQALGQGPQFIFQYYREEENGRGNFPPRFSGLQFPNYSSELNVNALELDDSALYLCASSLGDRLNSPLHFGNGTRLTVT.

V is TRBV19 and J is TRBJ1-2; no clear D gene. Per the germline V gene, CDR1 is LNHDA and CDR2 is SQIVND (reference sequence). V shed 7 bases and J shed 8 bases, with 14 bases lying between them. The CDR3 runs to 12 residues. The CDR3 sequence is CASIGRAEGYTF. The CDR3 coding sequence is TGTGCCAGTATCGGCCGGGCGGAGGGCTACACCTTC.

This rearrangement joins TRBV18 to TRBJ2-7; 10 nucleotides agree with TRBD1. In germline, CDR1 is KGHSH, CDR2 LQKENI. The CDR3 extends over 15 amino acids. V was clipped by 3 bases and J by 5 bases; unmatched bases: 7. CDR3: CASSPGQGSAHEQYV. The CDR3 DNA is TGTGCCAGCTCACCGGGACAGGGGAGTGCCCACGAGCAGTACGTC.

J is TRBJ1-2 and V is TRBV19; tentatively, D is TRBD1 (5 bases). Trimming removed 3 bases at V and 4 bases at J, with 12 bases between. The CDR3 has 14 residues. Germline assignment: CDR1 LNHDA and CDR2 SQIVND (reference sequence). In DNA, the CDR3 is TGTGCCAGTAGTATGGACACCAGCCCCTATGGCTACACCTTC. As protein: CASSMDTSPYGYTF.

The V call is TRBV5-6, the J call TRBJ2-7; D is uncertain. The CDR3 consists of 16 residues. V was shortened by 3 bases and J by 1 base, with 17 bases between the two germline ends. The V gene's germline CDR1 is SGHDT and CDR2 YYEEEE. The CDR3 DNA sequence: TGTGCCAGCAGCTCCAATGTGGGCCGCCGGTCCTACGAGCAGTACGTC. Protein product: CASSSNVGRRSYEQYV.

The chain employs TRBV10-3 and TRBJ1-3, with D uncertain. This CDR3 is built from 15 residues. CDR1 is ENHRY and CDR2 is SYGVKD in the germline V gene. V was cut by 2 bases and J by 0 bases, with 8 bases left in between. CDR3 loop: CAISEGNNSGNTIYF. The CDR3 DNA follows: TGTGCCATCAGTGAGGGGAACAACTCTGGAAACACCATATATTTT.

Here the CDR3 reads CASNNLSPLHF. In DNA form, the CDR3 reads TGTGCCAGCAATAACTTATCACCCCTCCACTTT. The chain employs TRBV6-5 and TRBJ1-6, with D hard to call. Looked up from germline, CDR1 is MNHEY and CDR2 is SVGAGI. This CDR3 contains 11 residues. V was trimmed by 7 bases and J by 10 bases, leaving 8 bases between them.

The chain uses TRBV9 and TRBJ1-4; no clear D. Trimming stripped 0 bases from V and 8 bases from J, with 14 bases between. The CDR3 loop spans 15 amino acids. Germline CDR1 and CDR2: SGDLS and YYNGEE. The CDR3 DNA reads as TGTGCCAGCAGCGTAGCGGTAGGGTCTGGCGAAAAACTGTTTTTT. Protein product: CASSVAVGSGEKLFF.